The present TCR beta chain was sequenced within a study of cytomegalovirus exposure and HLA in healthy donors. General study points: It was reported that TCR beta sequences correctly inferred the HLA-A and HLA-B alleles for most subjects.

The PCR ran on 60 Vbeta and 13 Jbeta primers. The table came from immunoSEQ multiplex PCR; TCRdb's copy has only in-frame clones and leaves some out. The profile shows tens of thousands of clones, approximately 80% of them singletons. After removal of 0 bases from V and 0 bases from J, the junction contained 5 bases not matched to a gene. The CDR3 loop spans 17 amino acids. CDR1 MGHRA and CDR2 YSYEKL come from the germline V gene. To note about this clone: The antigen is not known.

This receptor was identified in a woman younger than 30 in good health and CMV-seropositive. Sequenced: PBMCs. This chain joins TRBV4-1 and TRBJ2-7; 10 bases are a match to TRBD1. Here the CDR3 reads CASSQEGQGKSSYEQYF. In DNA, the CDR3 is TGCGCCAGCAGCCAAGAGGGACAGGGGAAAAGCTCCTACGAGCAGTACTTC.